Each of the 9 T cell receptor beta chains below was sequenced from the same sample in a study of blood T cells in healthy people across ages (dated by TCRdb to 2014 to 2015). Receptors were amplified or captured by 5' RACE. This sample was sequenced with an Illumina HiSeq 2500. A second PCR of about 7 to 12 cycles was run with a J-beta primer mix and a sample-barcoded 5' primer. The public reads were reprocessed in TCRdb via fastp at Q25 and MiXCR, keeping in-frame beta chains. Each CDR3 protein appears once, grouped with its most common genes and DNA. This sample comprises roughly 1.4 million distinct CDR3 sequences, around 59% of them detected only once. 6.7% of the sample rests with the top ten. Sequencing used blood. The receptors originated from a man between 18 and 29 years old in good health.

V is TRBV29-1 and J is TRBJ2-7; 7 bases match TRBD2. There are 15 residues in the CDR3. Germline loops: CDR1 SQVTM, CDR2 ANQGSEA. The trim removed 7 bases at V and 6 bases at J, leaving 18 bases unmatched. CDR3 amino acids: CSAIAGSGLGGEQYF. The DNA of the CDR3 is TGCAGCGCCATCGCAGGGTCTGGACTAGGAGGCGAGCAGTACTTC.

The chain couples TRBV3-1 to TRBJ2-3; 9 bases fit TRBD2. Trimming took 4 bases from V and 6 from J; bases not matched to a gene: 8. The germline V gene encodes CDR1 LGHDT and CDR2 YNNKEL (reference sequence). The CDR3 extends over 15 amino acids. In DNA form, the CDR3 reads TGTGCCAGCAGCCTGTTAGCGGGAGAGCGCGATACGCAGTATTTT. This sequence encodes CASSLLAGERDTQYF.

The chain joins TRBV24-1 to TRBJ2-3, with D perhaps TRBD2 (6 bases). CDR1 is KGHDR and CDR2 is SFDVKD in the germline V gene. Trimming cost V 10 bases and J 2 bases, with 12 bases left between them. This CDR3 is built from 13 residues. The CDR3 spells CATDSGNTDTQYF. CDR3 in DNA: TGTGCCACGGATAGCGGAAACACAGATACGCAGTATTTT.

The CDR3 spells CSAPAGLPYEQYF. CDR3 nucleotides: TGCAGTGCCCCGGCGGGGCTACCCTACGAGCAGTACTTC. V gene TRBV20-1 combines with J gene TRBJ2-7; possible D gene TRBD2, 6 bases. The CDR3 is 13 amino acids. CDR1 DFQATT and CDR2 SNEGSKA come from the germline V gene (reference sequence). V was pared by 6 bases and J by 2 bases, with 14 bases between.

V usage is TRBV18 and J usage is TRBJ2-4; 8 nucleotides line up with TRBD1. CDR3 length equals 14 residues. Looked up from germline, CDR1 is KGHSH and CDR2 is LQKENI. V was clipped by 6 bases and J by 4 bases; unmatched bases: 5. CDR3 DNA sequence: TGTGCCAGCTCGGAGGACAGGGCTAAAAACATTCAGTACTTC. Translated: CASSEDRAKNIQYF.

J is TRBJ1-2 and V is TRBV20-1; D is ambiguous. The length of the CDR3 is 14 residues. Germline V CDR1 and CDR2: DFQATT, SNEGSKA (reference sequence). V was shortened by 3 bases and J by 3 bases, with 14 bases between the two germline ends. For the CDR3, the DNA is TGCAGTGCTAGTTTCTCGTTTTGGGACTATGGCTACACCTTC. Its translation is CSASFSFWDYGYTF.

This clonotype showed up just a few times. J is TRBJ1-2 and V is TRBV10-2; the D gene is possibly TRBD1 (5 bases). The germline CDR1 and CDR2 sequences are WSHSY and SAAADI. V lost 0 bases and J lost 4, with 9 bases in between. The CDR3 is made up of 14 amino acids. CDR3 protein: CASSESPGIYGYTF. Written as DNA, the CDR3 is TGCGCCAGCAGTGAGTCGCCAGGGATCTATGGCTACACCTTC.

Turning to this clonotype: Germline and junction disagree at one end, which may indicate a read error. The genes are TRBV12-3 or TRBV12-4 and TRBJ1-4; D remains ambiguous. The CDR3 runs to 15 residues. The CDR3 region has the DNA TGTGCCAGCAGTCCAAGGGATCCAACTAATAAAAAACTGTTTTTT. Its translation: CASSPRDPTNKKLFF.

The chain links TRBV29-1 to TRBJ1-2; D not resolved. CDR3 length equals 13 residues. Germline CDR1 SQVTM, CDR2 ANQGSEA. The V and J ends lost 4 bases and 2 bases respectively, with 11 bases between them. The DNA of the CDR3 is TGCAGCGTTGTTGAGATAACCAACTATGGCTACACCTTC. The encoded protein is CSVVEITNYGYTF. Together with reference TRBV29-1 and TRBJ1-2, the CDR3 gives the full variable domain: SAVISQKPSRDICQRGTSLTIQCQVDSQVTMMFWYRQQPGQSLTLIATANQGSEATYESGFVIDKFPISRPNLTFSTLTVSNMSPEDSSIYLCSVVEITNYGYTFGSGTRLTVV.